This section outlines one TCR beta chain sequence together with its context. This specimen belongs to a study of blood T cell repertoires in COVID-19. Overall study: Spain, Italy and the United States supplied samples that represented acute and convalescent COVID-19. T cells, B-cell-depleted T cells, or PBMCs supplied cDNA or gDNA.

In the study's own analysis: Reference gene primer amplification yielded estimated nucleated cell counts. The repertoire was sequenced with immunoSEQ multiplex PCR; TCRdb's copy has only in-frame clones and lacks some. V and J calls and clone size follow that table, whereas D and trimming were derived from the DNA. The sample lists hundreds of thousands of clones, approximately 81% occurring once. The germline V gene encodes CDR1 SGHNT and CDR2 YENEEA. Deletions cut 5 bases from V and 6 bases from J, with 17 bases between. The CDR3 runs to 15 residues. Sequenced material: peripheral blood. V is TRBV11-3 and J is TRBJ2-1; the D gene is possibly TRBD2 (7 bases). The sequence was obtained from a woman older than 75 with acute or convalescent COVID-19. As DNA, the CDR3 is TGTGCCAGCAGCCCCTGGGGGGGGCTGATCAATGAGCAGTTCTTC. Protein product: CASSPWGGLINEQFF.